This T cell receptor (beta chain) was recovered during a study of human T cells and chemical hapten exposure. The study used a library that attached unique molecular identifiers to individual cDNA molecules. TCRdb reprocessed the RACE reads via MiXCR and lists one record per CDR3 protein. This table has 50,000 or so distinct CDR3 sequences, about 11% appearing once. Trimming removed 6 bases from V and 4 bases from J, with 10 bases in between. CDR3 length: 13 residues. Germline CDR1 is SEHNR and CDR2 is FQNEAQ (reference sequence). Time point noted: patch test 1, 2 weeks after DPC sensitization. Treatment defined: therapeutic diphenylcyclopropenone sensitization with weekly scalp DPC. Unfractionated whole blood was the source from which total RNA was extracted. A few counts support this clonotype.

The sample consisted of whole blood, taken in connection with sensitization to the hapten diphenylcyclopropenone (DPC). This sequence joins TRBV7-9 and TRBJ2-1; D is uncertain. The source is a woman aged 40 to 50 with alopecia areata. Some clones in this sample may be carry-over from other donors' samples. The chain's CDR3 is CASSRWPYNEQFF. CDR3 nucleotides: TGTGCCAGCAGTAGGTGGCCTTACAATGAGCAGTTCTTC.